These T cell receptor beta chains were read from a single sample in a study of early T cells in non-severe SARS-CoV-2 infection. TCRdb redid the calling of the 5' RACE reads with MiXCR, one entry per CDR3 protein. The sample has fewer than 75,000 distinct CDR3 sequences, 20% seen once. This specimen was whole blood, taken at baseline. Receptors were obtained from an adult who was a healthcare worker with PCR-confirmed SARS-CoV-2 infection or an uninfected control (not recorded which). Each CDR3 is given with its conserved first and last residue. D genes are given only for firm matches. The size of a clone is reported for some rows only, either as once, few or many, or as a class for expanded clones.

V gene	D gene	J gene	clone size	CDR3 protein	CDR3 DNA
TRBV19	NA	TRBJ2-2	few	CASSPRTGELFF	TGTGCCAGTAGTCCACGTACCGGGGAGCTGTTTTTT
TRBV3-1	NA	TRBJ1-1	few	CASSRQPNTEAFF	TGTGCCAGCAGCCGCCAGCCGAACACTGAAGCTTTCTTT
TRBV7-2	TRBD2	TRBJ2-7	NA	CASSAQTGGGPYEQYF	TGTGCCAGCAGTGCGCAGACGGGGGGAGGACCCTACGAGCAGTACTTC
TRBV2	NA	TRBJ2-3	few	CASGRLRPSDTQYF	TGTGCCAGCGGGCGACTTCGACCCTCAGATACGCAGTATTTT
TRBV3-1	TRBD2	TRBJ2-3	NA	CASSPGLAGGQRDTDTQYF	TGTGCCAGCAGTCCGGGACTAGCGGGGGGCCAACGAGACACAGATACGCAGTATTTT
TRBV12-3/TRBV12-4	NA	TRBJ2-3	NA	CASIWSSSTDTQYF	TGTGCCAGCATCTGGAGCTCTAGCACAGATACGCAGTATTTT
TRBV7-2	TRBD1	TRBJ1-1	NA	CASSLGTGAGEAFF	TGTGCCAGCAGCTTAGGGACAGGGGCTGGTGAAGCTTTCTTT
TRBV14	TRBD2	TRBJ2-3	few	CASSQAGGTTQYF	TGTGCCAGCAGCCAAGCCGGGGGGACCACGCAGTATTTT
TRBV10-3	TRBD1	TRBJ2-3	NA	CAIRQGARDTQYF	TGTGCCATCAGGCAGGGGGCAAGAGATACGCAGTATTTT
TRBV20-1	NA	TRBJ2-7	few	CSARDPFSRGQYEQYF	TGCAGTGCTAGAGACCCGTTCTCCCGGGGGCAGTACGAGCAGTACTTC
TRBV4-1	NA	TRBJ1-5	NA	CASSLTRGSNQPQHF	TGCGCCAGCAGCCTGACGAGGGGGAGCAATCAGCCCCAGCATTTT
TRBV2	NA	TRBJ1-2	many	CASSPGVDYGYTF	TGTGCCAGCAGTCCAGGGGTCGACTATGGCTACACCTTC
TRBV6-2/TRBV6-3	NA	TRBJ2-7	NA	CASSHRTRRDEQYF	TGTGCCAGCAGTCACCGGACCCGGAGGGACGAGCAGTACTTC
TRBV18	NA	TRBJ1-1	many	CASSPRLNTEAFF	TGTGCCAGCTCACCAAGGTTGAACACTGAAGCTTTCTTT
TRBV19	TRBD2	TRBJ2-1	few	CASSSSGGAHNEQFF	TGTGCCAGTAGTTCAAGCGGGGGGGCCCACAATGAGCAGTTCTTC
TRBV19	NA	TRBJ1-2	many	CASSIGPARANYGYTF	TGTGCCAGTAGTATAGGCCCCGCCAGAGCTAACTATGGCTACACCTTC
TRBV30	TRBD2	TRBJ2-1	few	CAWTGASGDHEQFF	TGTGCCTGGACTGGGGCTAGCGGGGACCATGAGCAGTTCTTC
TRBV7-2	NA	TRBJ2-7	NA	CASSPLGGSCEQYF	TGTGCCAGCAGCCCGCTCGGGGGATCCTGCGAGCAGTACTTC
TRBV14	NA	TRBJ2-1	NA	CASSLAQGNEQFF	TGTGCCAGCAGCTTAGCTCAGGGGAATGAGCAGTTCTTC
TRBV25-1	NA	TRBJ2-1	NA	CASSESRPNEQFF	TGTGCCAGCAGTGAATCCAGGCCTAATGAGCAGTTCTTC
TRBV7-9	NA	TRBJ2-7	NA	CASSSQGATYEQYF	TGTGCCAGCAGCTCACAGGGTGCCACCTACGAGCAGTACTTC
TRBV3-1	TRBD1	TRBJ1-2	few	CASSQLTGVGGYTF	TGTGCCAGCAGCCAATTAACAGGGGTAGGAGGCTACACCTTC
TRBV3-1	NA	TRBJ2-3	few	CASRENTDTQYF	TGTGCCAGCAGGGAGAACACAGATACGCAGTATTTT
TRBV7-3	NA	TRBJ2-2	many	CASSLGNTGELFF	TGTGCCAGCAGCTTAGGGAACACCGGGGAGCTGTTTTTT
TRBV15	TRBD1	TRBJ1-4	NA	CATAPRTGAEKLFF	TGTGCCACAGCCCCACGGACAGGGGCTGAAAAACTGTTTTTT
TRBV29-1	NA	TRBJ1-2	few	CSVRREGVFNGYTF	TGCAGCGTTCGTCGTGAGGGGGTGTTTAATGGCTACACCTTC
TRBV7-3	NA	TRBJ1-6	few	CASSLEGGAPLHF	TGTGCCAGCAGCTTAGAGGGGGGAGCACCCCTCCACTTT
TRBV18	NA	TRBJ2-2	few	CASSPPRPNTGELFF	TGTGCCAGCTCACCACCGAGGCCCAACACCGGGGAGCTGTTTTTT
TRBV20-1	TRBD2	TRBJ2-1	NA	CSARRSAGGLKYEQFF	TGCAGTGCTAGACGGAGCGCGGGGGGCCTAAAGTATGAGCAGTTCTTC
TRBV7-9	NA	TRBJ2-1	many	CASSWDTYNEQFF	TGTGCCAGCAGCTGGGACACCTACAATGAGCAGTTCTTC
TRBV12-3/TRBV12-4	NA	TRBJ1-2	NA	CASSLERGGPGYTF	TGTGCCAGCAGTTTGGAAAGGGGAGGACCCGGCTACACCTTC
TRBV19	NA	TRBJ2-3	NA	CVSSRPLDTQYF	TGTGTCAGTAGCCGACCTCTGGATACGCAGTATTTT
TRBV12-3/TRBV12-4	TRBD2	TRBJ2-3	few	CASSVSGGRIDTQYF	TGTGCCAGCAGCGTTTCGGGGGGGAGGATAGATACGCAGTATTTT
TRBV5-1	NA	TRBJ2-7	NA	CASSLRQGGTYEQYF	TGCGCCAGCAGCCTTCGACAGGGAGGGACCTACGAGCAGTACTTC
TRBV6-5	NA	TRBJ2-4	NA	CASSFRSKGAAKNIQYF	TGTGCCAGCAGTTTTCGATCCAAAGGGGCGGCCAAAAACATTCAGTACTTC
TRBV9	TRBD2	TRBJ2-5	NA	CASSVRRELAEETQYF	TGTGCCAGCAGCGTACGCCGGGAGCTAGCGGAAGAGACCCAGTACTTC
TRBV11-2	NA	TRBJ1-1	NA	CASSFGGRNTEAFF	TGTGCCAGCAGCTTTGGAGGGAGGAACACTGAAGCTTTCTTT
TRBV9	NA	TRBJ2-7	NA	CASSPQTGDYEQYF	TGTGCCAGCAGCCCTCAGACCGGGGACTACGAGCAGTACTTC
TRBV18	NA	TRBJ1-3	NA	CASLPAGSGNTIYF	TGTGCCAGCTTACCGGCGGGCTCTGGAAACACCATATATTTT
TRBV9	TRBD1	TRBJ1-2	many	CASSVGGTGFNYGYTF	TGTGCCAGCAGCGTAGGAGGGACAGGGTTTAACTATGGCTACACCTTC
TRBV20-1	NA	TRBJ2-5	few	CSASPGGQGETQYF	TGCAGTGCTAGCCCCGGGGGGCAAGGAGAGACCCAGTACTTC
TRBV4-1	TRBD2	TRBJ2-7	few	CASSQDMTSGRYEQYF	TGCGCCAGCAGCCAAGATATGACTAGCGGGAGATACGAGCAGTACTTC
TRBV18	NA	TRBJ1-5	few	CASSSDRDGMPQHF	TGTGCCAGCTCTTCCGACCGTGACGGGATGCCCCAGCATTTT
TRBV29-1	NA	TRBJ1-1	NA	CSALSPRSEAFF	TGCAGCGCCCTGTCGCCGAGGTCTGAAGCTTTCTTT
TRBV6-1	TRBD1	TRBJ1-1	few	CASSGIRDRLNTEAFF	TGTGCCAGCAGTGGAATCCGGGACAGATTGAACACTGAAGCTTTCTTT
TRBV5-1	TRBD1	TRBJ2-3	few	CASSFPGQGADTQYF	TGCGCCAGCAGCTTCCCGGGACAGGGTGCAGATACGCAGTATTTT
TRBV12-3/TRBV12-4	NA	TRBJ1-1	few	CASLARGSNTEAFF	TGTGCCAGCCTCGCCAGGGGCTCGAACACTGAAGCTTTCTTT
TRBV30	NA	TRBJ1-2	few	CAWSVRSRHYGYTF	TGTGCCTGGAGTGTACGCAGCAGGCACTATGGCTACACCTTC
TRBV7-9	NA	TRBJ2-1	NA	CAAGAHVDNEQFF	TGTGCCGCAGGGGCGCATGTGGACAATGAGCAGTTCTTC
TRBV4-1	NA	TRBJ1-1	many	CASSREIQGREAFF	TGCGCCAGCAGCCGCGAAATTCAGGGCCGAGAAGCTTTCTTT
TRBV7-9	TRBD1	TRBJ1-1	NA	CASSYDRGRNTEAFF	TGTGCCAGCAGCTACGACAGGGGCCGAAACACTGAAGCTTTCTTT
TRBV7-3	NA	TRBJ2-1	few	CASSPEPGNEQFF	TGTGCCAGCAGCCCAGAACCGGGGAATGAGCAGTTCTTC
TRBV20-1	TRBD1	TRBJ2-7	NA	CSASSGTGANEQYF	TGCAGTGCTAGCTCCGGGACAGGGGCCAACGAGCAGTACTTC
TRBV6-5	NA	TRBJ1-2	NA	CASSPPAGGYTF	TGTGCCAGCAGTCCACCCGCGGGGGGCTACACCTTC
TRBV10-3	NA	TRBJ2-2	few	CATGRTESPGELFF	TGTGCCACAGGCCGGACGGAATCTCCGGGGGAGCTGTTTTTT
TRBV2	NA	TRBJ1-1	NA	CASSARMSGSGGLNTEAFF	TGTGCCAGCAGTGCACGAATGTCGGGCAGCGGCGGCCTGAACACTGAAGCTTTCTTT
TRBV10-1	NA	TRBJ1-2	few	CASRGYTF	TGCGCCAGCAGGGGCTACACCTTC
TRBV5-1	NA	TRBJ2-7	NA	CASSRGQEGHEQYF	TGCGCCAGCAGCCGTGGACAGGAGGGCCACGAGCAGTACTTC
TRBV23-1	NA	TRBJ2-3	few	CASSQRNGDTQYF	TGCGCCAGCAGTCAAAGGAACGGGGATACGCAGTATTTT